Below, one T cell receptor beta chain is given with its context. This receptor's antigen is unknown. One base away there is no much larger clone; base qualities are not given. CDR1 is given as SEHNR and CDR2 as FQNEAQ, both from the germline V gene (reference sequence). Including cysteine and phenylalanine, the CDR3 has 17 amino acids. The read is trimmed to its CDR3 DNA, 51 bases read in frame from base 1. The junction carries 22 bases between V and J, which are trimmed by 6 bases and 4 bases respectively. The immunoSEQ Assay, a bias-controlled multiplex PCR, was used to amplify TCRbeta CDR3 regions from genomic DNA. Processing in the source paper ran as follows. Within the assay, amplification of reference gene primers was used to estimate how many nucleated cells each sample contained. To quantify the absolute abundance of each unique TCRbeta CDR3 rearrangement, sequence reads were collapsed and filtered. For each sample, productive Simpson clonality was calculated as the square root of Simpson's diversity index over productive rearrangements. TCRdb re-hosts the immuneACCESS table, in-frame sequences only. Its copies lack some clones; in the studies checked, an unresolved V gene accounts for under half of them, and the cause for the rest is not known. That table supplies the V and J calls and clone size; D and trimming were determined from the DNA. The sample records roughly 100,000 clones, roughly nine tenths of which are singletons. Clones ranked in the top ten supply about 5.7% of the sample.

This sample was included in a study of blood T cell repertoires in COVID-19 (dated by TCRdb to about 2020). As for the study more broadly: Samples from collaborators originated in the United States, Italy and Spain and spanned both the acute and convalescent phases of COVID-19. The material from the prospective study consisted of cDNA or gDNA derived from T cells, B-cell-depleted T cells, or PBMCs. The dataset comprised deeply sampled blood TCRbeta repertoires from subjects exposed to, actively infected with, or recovered from COVID-19. The repertoires were released in a freely available public database intended as a resource for research on the immune response to SARS-CoV-2. Samples were obtained from the ongoing ImmuneRACE study (first 160 participants) and from 1,254 subjects provided by 6 global collaborators. The sample metadata nearly always contained a de-identified subject ID, COVID-19 status, age in years and sex. Where HLA class I and class II types were available, the types were taken from metadata supplied by the sample provider, not from assay-based typing. Here is what the overall study found, with its caveats: How much clinical and demographic metadata was included differed by source and by participant, and the metadata was provided uncurated.

One collaborating source in Seattle enrolled patients during active infection and followed them longitudinally through the course of disease. Whole blood was collected in K2EDTA tubes by collaborating institutions according to the institutions' own protocols. For TCRbeta analysis, collaborators shipped samples in one of three forms: frozen whole blood, isolated PBMCs, or DNA extracted from either of those sample types. The source material was peripheral blood. The sequence links TRBV7-9 to TRBJ1-3; the D gene is perhaps TRBD1, on 6 matching bases. This receptor was taken from a woman aged 50 to 60 with COVID-19, enrolled during active disease. The CDR3: CASSSSRLQGLGNTIYF. The nucleotide sequence is TGTGCCAGCAGTTCCTCTCGATTACAGGGCTTAGGAAACACCATATATTTT.